These 8 T cell receptor beta chains were all obtained from the same sample, sequenced in a study of T cells in Graves' hyperthyroidism and ophthalmopathy (dated by TCRdb to between 2018 and 2020). The library came from multiplex PCR. TCRdb lists the instrument as Illumina HiSeq 2000. Amplification of TCR beta CDR3 regions was carried out from RNA transcripts. The TCR CDR3 was subjected to a first round of RT-PCR using the HTBI primer set and the Qiagen OneStep RT-PCR kit. Starting from the raw public reads, TCRdb applied fastp trimming at Q25, assembled clones with MiXCR and retained in-frame beta chains. CDR3 protein sequences are deduplicated, and each keeps its most common genes and DNA. The sample includes some 490,000 distinct CDR3 sequences, with about 20% observed a single time. The top ten clonotypes cover approximately 49% of the sample. The sequenced material came from blood. These TCRs come from an older woman with Graves' ophthalmopathy.

The chain links TRBV29-1 to TRBJ1-2; maybe TRBD1 (5 bases). With 0 bases removed from V and 4 bases from J, the gap between germline ends came to 15 bases. This CDR3 is built from 15 residues. The germline CDR1 and CDR2 sequences are SQVTM and ANQGSEA. The CDR3 sequence is CSVEDLAGDGYGYTF. The CDR3 nucleotides are TGCAGCGTTGAAGATCTTGCGGGGGACGGCTATGGCTACACCTTC.

This chain uses TRBV6-1 with TRBJ2-6, with TRBD1 identical over 7 bases. The V gene's germline CDR1 is MNHNS and CDR2 SASEGT. This CDR3 comprises 16 residues. The V gene end was trimmed by 6 bases and the J gene end by 4 bases; junction bases not matched to a gene: 9. The CDR3 region is CASRKTGKRGANVLTF. The CDR3 DNA reads TGTGCCAGCAGGAAGACAGGGAAGAGGGGGGCCAACGTCCTGACTTTC.

This clonotype was recorded a few times. The chain has TRBV20-1 and TRBJ2-1, with D possibly being TRBD1 (6 bases). This CDR3 region has 15 residues. Germline CDR1 reads DFQATT; CDR2 reads SNEGSKA (reference sequence). V was pared by 0 bases and J by 9 bases, with 18 bases between. This chain's CDR3 is CSARDTGLASSEQFF. The CDR3 nucleotides read TGCAGTGCTAGAGATACAGGGCTCGCGTCGAGTGAGCAGTTCTTC.

This chain links TRBV5-1 with TRBJ2-1, with D possibly TRBD2 on 6 matching bases. From germline, CDR1 is SGHRS and CDR2 YFSETQ. V lost 3 bases, J lost 2 bases, and 12 bases lay in between. The CDR3 contains 15 residues. CDR3 DNA: TGCGCCAGCAGCTATAGCGGAGCCACCTACAATGAGCAGTTCTTC. It is translated as CASSYSGATYNEQFF.

In this sample, this clonotype turned up once. This rearrangement joins TRBV7-9 to TRBJ1-1; 10 nucleotides agree with TRBD1. Looked up from germline, CDR1 is SEHNR and CDR2 is FQNEAQ (reference sequence). The CDR3 contains 18 residues. Trimming at V came to 6 bases and at J to 12 bases, leaving 25 bases not matched to a gene. This CDR3 reads CASSSPGTTGGGQGYSFF. The CDR3 bases are TGTGCCAGCAGTTCCCCTGGGACTACCGGGGGGGGACAGGGGTACTCTTTCTTT.

Concerning this clonotype: A much bigger clone sits one base away, suggesting this may be a read error. The rearrangement links TRBV12-5 to TRBJ2-5; tentative D call: TRBD2 (6 bases). Deletions cut 5 bases from V and 3 bases from J, with 13 bases between. The length of the CDR3 is 14 residues. The germline V gene encodes CDR1 LGHNT and CDR2 FRNRAP. The CDR3 spells CASGLRWEEETQYF. Here the CDR3 DNA reads TGTGCTAGTGGTCTAAGATGGGAGGAAGAGACCCAGTACTTC.

This sequence joins TRBV19 and TRBJ2-7; D possibly corresponds to TRBD2 (5 bases). V lost 11 bases and J 6 bases, leaving 17 bases between the germline ends. This CDR3 comprises 12 residues. The germline V gene has CDR1 LNHDA and CDR2 SQIVND (reference sequence). The CDR3 loop reads CASSSGGFEQYF. CDR3 nucleotide sequence: TGTGCCTCATCTTCAGGCGGGTTCGAGCAGTACTTC.

The rearrangement joins TRBV28 to TRBJ1-3; no definite D call. This CDR3 comprises 13 residues. V shed 7 bases and J shed 0 bases, with 7 bases lying between them. Germline V lookup: CDR1 MDHEN, CDR2 SYDVKM. CDR3 residues: CASTPSSGNTIYF. DNA for the CDR3: TGTGCCAGCACACCCTCCTCTGGAAACACCATATATTTT.